The clone carrying this T cell receptor beta chain has a handful of counts. MiXCR, run by TCRdb on the 5' RACE reads, gives a single entry per CDR3 protein. The table has around 140,000 distinct CDR3 sequences, 4.1% seen once. This sample is part of a study of human T cells and chemical hapten exposure. V trimming: 2 bases; J trimming: 0 bases; junction bases outside the gene matches: 11. Germline CDR1 and CDR2: MNHEY and SVGEGT. The CDR3 contains 18 residues. Total RNA was isolated from whole blood that had not been fractionated. The J gene is TRBJ2-7, the V gene TRBV6-2 or TRBV6-3; TRBD2 matches 9 bases. This clonotype was obtained from a female donor in good health. The CDR3 reads CASSYRAGGGRSSYEQYF. CDR3 sequence (DNA): TGTGCCAGCAGTTACCGAGCGGGGGGCGGAAGAAGCTCCTACGAGCAGTACTTC.